This note documents a single T cell receptor beta chain sequence. The repertoire was sequenced with immunoSEQ multiplex PCR; TCRdb's copy has only in-frame clones and lacks some. The repertoire includes around 67,000 clones, 87% of them detected once, and approximately 1.3% sits in the top ten. The sample belongs to a study of OX40 agonist ivuxolimab in advanced cancers. From germline, CDR1 is LNHDA and CDR2 SQIVND (reference sequence). The germline V and J ends were trimmed by 6 bases and 7 bases, with 12 bases remaining between them. CDR3 length: 12 residues. This TCR was sampled from an adult with an advanced solid tumor such as melanoma, head and neck, liver or kidney cancer. The source was CD4+ or CD8+ T cells sorted from blood, collected in a trial of the OX40 agonist ivuxolimab. The rearrangement uses TRBV19 and TRBJ1-1, with D hard to call. The CDR3 spells CASSTRAGEAFF. The CDR3 DNA follows: TGTGCCAGTAGCACCAGAGCGGGTGAAGCTTTCTTT.